This T cell receptor (beta chain) was found in a study of T cell responses to AZD1222 COVID-19 vaccine. General study findings and limits: Spike regions recognized by vaccine-associated CD4 TCRs spanned the protein, led by 160-218 and 743-854. Repertoires were obtained solely post-peak T cell response.

Recipients boosted at about 4 weeks or about 12 weeks are pooled. The length of the CDR3 is 15 residues. Trimming took 5 bases from V and 0 from J, leaving 10 bases between them. Sequencing used immunoSEQ multiplex PCR; TCRdb keeps in-frame clones, though not all of them. The sample holds about 120,000 clones, more than 85% seen once. Points on this clone: Its antigen is not identified.

The rearrangement joins TRBV23-1 to TRBJ2-2; the D is unclear. TRBV23-1 has ORF status, its function being uncertain. The specimen comprised peripheral blood, sampled 28 days after the second AZD1222 dose. This receptor was obtained from an adult who received the AZD1222 COVID-19 vaccine. The CDR3 DNA follows: TGCGCCAGCAGTTCCCGACTGACGAACACCGGGGAGCTGTTTTTT. It translates to CASSSRLTNTGELFF.